The clone carrying this TCR beta chain was counted only a few times. What it recognizes is unknown. The CDR3 runs to 17 residues. Trimming left V 2 bases short and J 3 bases short, with 17 bases between. Germline-derived CDR1 and CDR2 are SGHNT and YENEEA. The data derive from a study of T cells in localized non-small cell lung cancer. Some clones are missing from TCRdb's copy, which holds only in-frame ones; the method was immunoSEQ multiplex PCR. The sample lists 2,100 or so clones, approximately 20% seen once, with roughly 11% in the top ten. Whole-study findings and limits: The appearance of a median approximately 57 of the top 100 tumor clones was seen in adjacent lung. Overall survival was longer when the density of T cells in the blood was higher. Peak T cell clonality was found in uninvolved adjacent lung, exceeding tumor.

This clonotype was obtained from a man between 40 and 75 years old with stage I squamous cell lung carcinoma. The V call is TRBV11-3, the J call TRBJ1-3; D is uncertain. Source: lung tumor tissue, taken before any cancer treatment. The CDR3 DNA reads as TGTGCCAGCAGCTTAACTCAGGTGTCGCAATATGGAAACACCATATATTTT. Its translation: CASSLTQVSQYGNTIYF.